The 26 T cell receptor beta chains given below trace back to one sample, sequenced in a study of blood T cell repertoires in COVID-19. Profiling relied on immunoSEQ multiplex PCR, and the TCRdb table lists in-frame clones only, not all of them. Of around 110,000 clones in the sample, approximately 84% are singletons; the top ten hold 11% to 15%. Sequencing input: peripheral blood. These receptor sequences come from a woman aged 55 to 70 with acute or convalescent COVID-19.

The rearrangement joins TRBV20-1 to TRBJ2-3; D may be TRBD2 (7 bases). Germline loops: CDR1 DFQATT, CDR2 SNEGSKA (reference sequence). Between the trimmed V and J ends, which lost 6 bases and 8 bases, there was a span of 12 bases. CDR3 size: 11 residues. CDR3 protein: CSAPRGATQYF. In nucleotides, the CDR3 is TGCAGTGCCCCCCGGGGGGCTACGCAGTATTTT.

This chain connects TRBV7-8 to TRBJ2-7, with 7 bases fitting TRBD2. V lost 3 bases, J lost 3 bases, and 5 bases stayed unmatched. CDR3 size: 14 residues. Germline assignment: CDR1 SGHVS and CDR2 FQNEAQ. The CDR3 bases are TGTGCCAGCAGCTTGAGCGGGATCTTCTACGAGCAGTACTTC. It encodes CASSLSGIFYEQYF.

The chain couples TRBV7-8 to TRBJ2-7, with D hard to call. CDR3 length: 15 amino acids. Germline V gives CDR1 SGHVS, CDR2 FQNEAQ. V was shortened by 1 base and J by 1 base, with 11 bases between the two germline ends. This CDR3 is CASSLGLPWSYEQYF. CDR3 DNA: TGTGCCAGCAGCTTAGGACTCCCTTGGTCCTACGAGCAGTACTTC.

CDR3 in amino acids: CASSEPVRVYETQYF. The CDR3 nucleotides are TGTGCCAGCAGTGAACCGGTGAGGGTCTATGAAACCCAGTACTTC. This chain links TRBV2 with TRBJ2-5; possibly TRBD2 for D (5 bases). V was cut by 2 bases and J by 8 bases, with 18 bases left in between. The CDR3 contains 15 residues. Germline CDR1 and CDR2: SNHLY and FYNNEI. Full variable domain (missing parts from reference TRBV2 and TRBJ2-5): EPEVTQTPSHQVTQMGQEVILRCVPISNHLYFYWYRQILGQKVEFLVSFYNNEISEKSEIFDDQFSVERPDGSNFTLKIRSTKLEDSAMYFCASSEPVRVYETQYFGPGTRLLVL.

V usage is TRBV6-5 and J usage is TRBJ1-2; 7 nucleotides match TRBD1. Germline CDR1 is MNHEY and CDR2 is SVGAGI. This CDR3 has 14 amino acids. V shed 5 bases, J shed 4 bases, and the junction held 7 bases outside the gene matches. CDR3 residues: CASSHDRAPYGYTF. The CDR3 DNA is TGTGCCAGCAGTCACGACAGGGCCCCCTATGGCTACACCTTC.

The V gene is TRBV28, the J gene TRBJ1-1; D is ambiguous. V was shortened by 7 bases and J by 6 bases, with 12 bases between the two germline ends. The germline V gene encodes CDR1 MDHEN and CDR2 SYDVKM. The CDR3 extends over 12 amino acids. CDR3 nucleotides: TGTGCCAGCACGTCGAGGCTCTCTGAAGCTTTCTTT. This translates into CASTSRLSEAFF.

The chain is built from TRBV11-2 and TRBJ2-2; D is ambiguous. V lost 3 bases and J lost 7, with 12 bases in between. Germline assignment: CDR1 SGHAT and CDR2 FQNNGV. This CDR3 is 14 amino acids long. CDR3 region: CASSFGSSGGELFF. The CDR3 DNA follows: TGTGCCAGCAGCTTTGGGTCCTCGGGCGGGGAGCTGTTTTTT. Variable domain in full (rest from reference TRBV11-2 and TRBJ2-2): EAGVAQSPRYKIIEKRQSVAFWCNPISGHATLYWYQQILGQGPKLLIQFQNNGVVDDSQLPKDRFSAERLKGVDSTLKIQPAKLEDSAVYLCASSFGSSGGELFFGEGSRLTVL.

The gene calls are TRBV4-2 and TRBJ1-2; 8 bases agree with TRBD1. Trimming cost V 4 bases and J 0 bases; bases outside gene matches: 7. The V gene's germline CDR1 is LGHNA and CDR2 YNFKEQ. The CDR3 is made up of 16 amino acids. CDR3 amino acids: CASSRLGDRSNYGYTF. The CDR3 DNA reads as TGTGCCAGCAGCCGGTTGGGGGACAGGTCTAACTATGGCTACACCTTC.

This chain uses TRBV6-5 with TRBJ1-4, with 7 bases lining up with TRBD1. Germline V gene lookup returns CDR1 MNHEY and CDR2 SVGAGI. The CDR3 has 14 amino acids. V lost 6 bases to trimming and J lost 10 bases; unmatched junction nucleotides: 11. The CDR3 sequence is CASRDRSSGGKLFF. DNA of the CDR3: TGTGCCAGCAGGGACAGGAGTTCTGGTGGAAAACTGTTTTTT.

The gene calls are TRBV15 and TRBJ1-1; 8 bases fit TRBD1. In germline, CDR1 is LNHNV, CDR2 YYDKDF (reference sequence). The V segment lost 3 bases and the J segment 5 bases; nucleotides outside the gene matches: 8. The CDR3 loop spans 15 amino acids. The DNA for the CDR3 is TGTGCCACCAGCAGGGACCAGGGGGCTGAAACTGAAGCTTTCTTT. Translated: CATSRDQGAETEAFF.

The chain links TRBV4-2 to TRBJ2-7; the match to TRBD2 covers 8 bases. CDR1 LGHNA and CDR2 YNFKEQ come from the germline V gene. The CDR3 length is 15 residues. V shed 0 bases and J 6 bases; nucleotides not matched to a gene: 7. Here the CDR3 DNA reads TGTGCCAGCAGCCAAGAGAACGGGAGGGTCGCCGAGCAGTACTTC. Protein: CASSQENGRVAEQYF.

CDR3 residues: CRAEGVGTEAFF. The CDR3 DNA reads as TGCAGAGCCGAGGGTGTCGGCACTGAAGCTTTCTTT. The rearrangement links TRBV29-1 to TRBJ1-1; no clear D. The CDR3 length is 12 residues. Germline values: CDR1 SQVTM, CDR2 ANQGSEA.

The CDR3 DNA reads as TGCACCAGCAGCCCCCAGCGGGAGAGGGGAACAGATACGCAGTATTTT. Protein sequence: CTSSPQRERGTDTQYF. This chain joins TRBV1 and TRBJ2-3; the table's D call TRBD2 went unverified against the DNA. TRBV1 is a recognized pseudogene. This CDR3 is 16 amino acids long.

V is TRBV4-1 and J is TRBJ2-5; 10 positions agree with TRBD2. This CDR3 has 21 residues. With V trimmed by 0 bases and J by 2 bases, 18 bases remained unmatched. CDR1 is MGHRA and CDR2 is YSYEKL in the germline V gene. In nucleotides, the CDR3 is TGCGCCAGCAGCCAAGATCTTGGAAGGCGGGGTCTAGCGGGAGTGCAAGAGACCCAGTACTTC. Its protein product is CASSQDLGRRGLAGVQETQYF.

The chain combines TRBV24-1 with TRBJ2-1; D is perhaps TRBD2 (6 bases). V was pared by 3 bases and J by 4 bases, with 15 bases between. The CDR3 covers 16 residues. Germline CDR1 is KGHDR and CDR2 is SFDVKD. The CDR3 DNA is TGTGCCACCAGTGATGAGAAACGGGGGAGTTACAATGAGCAGTTCTTC. Translating it yields CATSDEKRGSYNEQFF.

V is TRBV28 and J is TRBJ2-1, with D maybe TRBD2 (7 bases). Germline V gives CDR1 MDHEN, CDR2 SYDVKM. The CDR3 is 15 residues long. Trimming stripped 6 bases from V and 8 bases from J, with 20 bases between. This CDR3 reads CASRDSGGAIHEQFF. The CDR3 DNA reads as TGTGCCAGCAGGGATTCTGGGGGGGCGATACATGAGCAGTTCTTC.

The chain has TRBV23-1 and TRBJ2-1, with a tentative D call TRBD1 (5 bases). TRBV23-1 is assigned to the ORF class and has an uncertain function. V lost 2 bases and J lost 10, with 21 bases in between. The length of the CDR3 is 16 residues. The DNA for the CDR3 is TGCGCCAGCAGTCAACCGGGCCATCCCGTAGGGGCAGAGCAGTTCTTC. It encodes CASSQPGHPVGAEQFF.

This chain connects TRBV6-1 to TRBJ1-3, with no clear D. The V gene's germline CDR1 is MNHNS and CDR2 SASEGT. The CDR3 loop spans 15 amino acids. V gave up 3 bases and J gave up 2 bases, with 11 bases separating them. CDR3 in DNA: TGTGCCAGCAGTGAGGAGGGTACCCCTGGAAACACCATATATTTT. Translated, it gives CASSEEGTPGNTIYF.

This clone was recorded once. V and J are TRBV7-8 and TRBJ2-1, with 10 bases lining up with TRBD1. Germline CDR1 and CDR2: SGHVS and FQNEAQ. The CDR3 has 16 residues. The V gene end was trimmed by 4 bases and the J gene end by 4 bases; junction bases not matched to a gene: 7. The CDR3 bases are TGTGCCAGCAGCTCGCAGGACAGGGGGGATTACAATGAGCAGTTCTTC. It codes for CASSSQDRGDYNEQFF.

The chain links TRBV7-9 to TRBJ1-4, with unresolved D. The germline V and J ends were trimmed by 5 bases and 8 bases, with 15 bases remaining between them. The germline V gene encodes CDR1 SEHNR and CDR2 FQNEAQ (reference sequence). The CDR3 runs to 14 residues. DNA of the CDR3: TGTGCCAGCAGCCTAGACTTGGTTCGGGAAAAACTGTTTTTT. Translating it yields CASSLDLVREKLFF.

This clone was picked up a small number of times. The chain recombines TRBV18 with TRBJ2-1; 11 bases line up with TRBD2. V lost 6 bases to trimming and J lost 5 bases; unmatched junction nucleotides: 9. The CDR3 sequence is 16 residues long. The germline V gene has CDR1 KGHSH and CDR2 LQKENI. In DNA form, the CDR3 reads TGTGCCAGCTCGCGGGAACTAGCGGGAGAACACAATGAGCAGTTCTTC. Amino acids: CASSRELAGEHNEQFF.

This clone was counted once. The J gene is TRBJ1-2, the V gene TRBV7-9, with D maybe TRBD1 (6 bases). The CDR3 totals 14 residues. CDR1 and CDR2 from the germline V gene are SEHNR and FQNEAQ (reference sequence). V was pared by 5 bases and J by 2 bases, with 12 bases between. The CDR3 nucleotides read TGTGCCAGCAGCCCCGGACAGCAAAACTATGGCTACACCTTC. This codes for CASSPGQQNYGYTF.

The chain links TRBV2 to TRBJ1-6; D may be TRBD1 (5 bases). V lost 1 base, J lost 8 bases, and 9 bases lay in between. CDR3 length equals 14 residues. In germline, CDR1 is SNHLY, CDR2 FYNNEI. The chain's CDR3 is CASSEGGEYSPLHF. The CDR3 nucleotides read TGTGCCAGCAGTGAAGGGGGGGAATATTCACCCCTCCACTTT.

This clone has just one count. The rearrangement links TRBV9 to TRBJ1-1; D ambiguous. This CDR3 is built from 14 residues. The germline CDR1 and CDR2 sequences are SGDLS and YYNGEE. Trimming stripped 4 bases from V and 1 base from J, with 11 bases between. Here the CDR3 reads CASSLSRGNTEAFF. The DNA for the CDR3 is TGTGCCAGCAGCTTATCACGCGGGAACACTGAAGCTTTCTTT.

V usage is TRBV6-2 or TRBV6-3 and J usage is TRBJ1-5; 9 bases align to TRBD1. The ends lost 5 bases at V and 3 bases at J; junction bases unmatched: 2. The CDR3 covers 14 residues. Germline V gene lookup returns CDR1 MNHEY and CDR2 SVGEGT. The CDR3 loop reads CASSRTGDNQPQHF. The CDR3 DNA sequence: TGTGCCAGCAGTCGGACAGGGGACAATCAGCCCCAGCATTTT.

This clone was observed a handful of times. The CDR3 region has the DNA TGTGCCAGCAGTCTAGCGGGAGTTGACACCGGGGAGCTGTTTTTT. Translation gives CASSLAGVDTGELFF. The chain joins TRBV6-2 or TRBV6-3 to TRBJ2-2; 10 nucleotides align to TRBD2. Germline CDR1 MNHEY, CDR2 SVGEGT. V dropped 5 bases and J dropped 3; count of bases not matched to a gene: 3. The CDR3 has 15 amino acids.